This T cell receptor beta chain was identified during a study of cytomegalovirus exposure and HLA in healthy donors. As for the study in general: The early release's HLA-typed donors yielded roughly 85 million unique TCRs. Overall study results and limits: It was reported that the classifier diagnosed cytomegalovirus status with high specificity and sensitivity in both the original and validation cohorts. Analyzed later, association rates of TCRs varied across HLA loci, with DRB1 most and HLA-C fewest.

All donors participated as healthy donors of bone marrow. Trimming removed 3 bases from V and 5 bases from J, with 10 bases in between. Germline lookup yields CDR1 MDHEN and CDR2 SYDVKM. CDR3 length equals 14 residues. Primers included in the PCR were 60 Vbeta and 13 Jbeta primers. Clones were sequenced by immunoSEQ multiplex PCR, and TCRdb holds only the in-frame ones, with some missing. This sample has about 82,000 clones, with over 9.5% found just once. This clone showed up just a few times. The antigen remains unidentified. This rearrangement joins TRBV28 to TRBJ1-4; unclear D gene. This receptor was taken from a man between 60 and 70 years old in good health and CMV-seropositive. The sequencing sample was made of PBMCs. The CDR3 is CASSLWSENEKLFF. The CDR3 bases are TGTGCCAGCAGTTTGTGGTCCGAGAATGAAAAACTGTTTTTT.